These 26 T cell receptor beta chains originate from one sample sequenced in a study of T cells in Graves' hyperthyroidism and ophthalmopathy (dated by TCRdb to between 2018 and 2021). Library prep was done by multiplex PCR. The sequencing machine was an Illumina HiSeq 2000. The TCR beta CDR3 regions were amplified from RNA transcripts. For the first round of RT-PCR on the TCR CDR3, the HTBI primer set was used together with the Qiagen OneStep RT-PCR kit. TCRdb cleaned the public reads at Q25 with fastp, built clones with MiXCR and kept in-frame beta chains. Each entry merges the rows of one CDR3 protein and shows their most common DNA and genes. This sample holds hundreds of thousands of distinct CDR3 sequences; 13% were observed only once. Of the sample, 9.2% falls within the top ten clones. Sequencing used blood. The receptors here all came from a young woman with Graves' hyperthyroidism.

This clonotype was picked up many times. J is TRBJ2-3 and V is TRBV5-4; no definite D call. Germline values: CDR1 SGHNT, CDR2 YYREEE (reference sequence). V lost 3 bases, J lost 0 bases, and 8 bases lay in between. The CDR3 covers 14 residues. In DNA form, the CDR3 reads TGTGCCAGCAGCTCCGGACCTAGCACAGATACGCAGTATTTT. This translates into CASSSGPSTDTQYF.

The CDR3 nucleotides are TGCGCCAGCAGCCAACCCGTGAGGACAGGGGGCTTCTACAATGAGCAGTTCTTC. This encodes CASSQPVRTGGFYNEQFF. This sequence joins TRBV4-1 and TRBJ2-1, with 11 bases that match TRBD1. Germline V lookup: CDR1 MGHRA, CDR2 YSYEKL. This CDR3 is built from 18 residues. The trim removed 2 bases at V and 3 bases at J, leaving 9 bases unmatched.

At least ten counts were recorded for this clonotype. The CDR3 coding sequence is TGCAGTGCTAGCCCGGGACTAGCGGAATACAATGAGCAGTTCTTC. This gives the protein CSASPGLAEYNEQFF. The gene calls are TRBV20-1 and TRBJ2-1; 11 nucleotides align to TRBD2. This CDR3 is built from 15 residues. J was trimmed by 4 bases and V by 3 bases; bases with no gene match: 5. From germline, CDR1 is DFQATT and CDR2 SNEGSKA (reference sequence).

The V call is TRBV11-2, the J call TRBJ1-1, with D tentatively TRBD1 (5 bases). In germline, CDR1 is SGHAT, CDR2 FQNNGV. CDR3 length: 15 amino acids. The ends were cut back, 5 bases at V and 1 base at J, with 14 bases in the middle. The CDR3 region is CASSTDQGENTEAFF. In nucleotides, the CDR3 is TGTGCCAGCAGCACCGATCAGGGTGAGAACACTGAAGCTTTCTTT.

The chain has TRBV6-1 and TRBJ2-1; D tentatively fits TRBD1 or TRBD2 (5 bases each). CDR1 MNHNS and CDR2 SASEGT come from the germline V gene. The CDR3 sequence is 16 residues long. Trimming took 6 bases from V and 0 from J, leaving 15 bases between them. The CDR3 is CASRSGQRTSYNEQFF. The CDR3 DNA reads TGTGCCAGCAGAAGCGGACAAAGGACCTCCTACAATGAGCAGTTCTTC.

This clonotype has at least ten counts. This chain connects TRBV12-3 or TRBV12-4 to TRBJ1-1; D is unresolved. The CDR3 spans 13 residues. V lost 7 bases and J 2 bases, leaving 11 bases between the germline ends. Here the CDR3 DNA reads TGTGCCAGCACCCCTGCGGTAAACACTGAAGCTTTCTTT. Protein: CASTPAVNTEAFF.

At least ten counts were recorded for this clonotype. The chain joins TRBV6-1 to TRBJ2-2; D gene uncertain. This CDR3 is built from 14 residues. With 7 bases removed from V and 2 bases from J, the gap between germline ends came to 11 bases. Germline loops: CDR1 MNHNS, CDR2 SASEGT. The CDR3 region is CASINGANTGELFF. Here the CDR3 DNA reads TGTGCCAGCATAAACGGAGCCAACACCGGGGAGCTGTTTTTT.

The sample holds many counts of this clonotype. The rearrangement joins TRBV5-1 to TRBJ2-2; TRBD2 matches 15 bases. CDR1 and CDR2 from the germline V gene are SGHRS and YFSETQ. The CDR3 is 20 residues long. V dropped 9 bases and J dropped 5; count of bases not matched to a gene: 20. The CDR3 protein is CAILPPAEGLAGGWTGELFF. The DNA of the CDR3 is TGCGCCATCCTTCCCCCGGCAGAGGGACTAGCGGGAGGATGGACCGGGGAGCTGTTTTTT.

This clonotype has at least ten counts. This rearrangement joins TRBV20-1 to TRBJ1-4; maybe TRBD1 (5 bases). This CDR3 comprises 15 residues. V gave up 3 bases and J gave up 3 bases, with 14 bases separating them. In germline, CDR1 is DFQATT, CDR2 SNEGSKA (reference sequence). The CDR3 loop reads CSARRGTGSNEKLFF. The CDR3, as DNA: TGCAGTGCTAGGCGAGGAACAGGCTCTAATGAAAAACTGTTTTTT.

This clonotype was observed a few times. A single base separates this from a much larger clone, so it may be a read error. The V call is TRBV20-1, the J call TRBJ2-3; TRBD2 aligns across 7 bases. Germline V gives CDR1 DFQATT, CDR2 SNEGSKA (reference sequence). The V segment lost 1 base and the J segment 2 bases; nucleotides outside the gene matches: 3. CDR3 length: 14 residues. The CDR3 DNA sequence: TGCAGTGCTAGAGGGCGGGACTACACAGATACGCAGTATTTT. This translates into CSARGRDYTDTQYF.

At least ten counts were recorded for this clonotype. The chain carries TRBV6-1 and TRBJ1-2; TRBD1 aligns across 8 bases. Germline V gives CDR1 MNHNS, CDR2 SASEGT. This CDR3 is 14 amino acids long. With 5 bases clipped from V and 4 bases from J, the junction kept 6 bases outside the gene matches. The CDR3 DNA follows: TGTGCCAGCAGTACCGAGGACAGGGTCTATGGCTACACCTTC. It codes for CASSTEDRVYGYTF.

Many counts were recorded for this clonotype. The genes are TRBV27 and TRBJ2-2; no definite D call. In germline, CDR1 is MNHEY, CDR2 SMNVEV (reference sequence). The V and J ends lost 0 bases and 7 bases respectively, with 3 bases between them. CDR3 length equals 12 residues. CDR3 sequence (DNA): TGTGCCAGCAGTTTATCGTACGGGGAGCTGTTTTTT. Translation gives CASSLSYGELFF.

This clonotype was counted ten times or more. V is TRBV20-1 and J is TRBJ2-7; 8 nucleotides agree with TRBD1. Germline V gene lookup returns CDR1 DFQATT and CDR2 SNEGSKA (reference sequence). This CDR3 has 14 amino acids. V trimming: 3 bases; J trimming: 6 bases; junction bases outside the gene matches: 10. The CDR3 loop is CSARTGQGIGEQYF. The CDR3 nucleotides are TGCAGTGCTAGGACCGGACAGGGTATAGGCGAGCAGTACTTC.

This clonotype was seen many times. The CDR3 sequence is CASSAPREPLRKFF. For the CDR3, the DNA is TGTGCCAGCAGTGCCCCCCGGGAACCCCTGAGAAAGTTCTTC. The chain is built from TRBV2 and TRBJ2-1, with a tentative D call TRBD2 (5 bases). V gave up 4 bases and J gave up 14 bases, with 21 bases separating them. The CDR3 runs to 14 residues. In germline, CDR1 is SNHLY, CDR2 FYNNEI.

This clonotype has only one observation. A read error may explain this, as a much larger clone is one base away. The V and J genes are TRBV10-3 and TRBJ2-7; a weak D match, TRBD1 (6 bases). The CDR3 contains 14 residues. Germline V gives CDR1 ENHRY, CDR2 SYGVKD. V lost 11 bases and J 0 bases, leaving 17 bases between the germline ends. The CDR3 nucleotides are TGTGCCCTGTCATGGGGGCTCGACTCCTACGAGCAGTACTTC. Its translation: CALSWGLDSYEQYF.

This clonotype was seen at least ten times. This chain uses TRBV29-1 with TRBJ1-1; D perhaps matches TRBD1 (5 bases). The CDR3 extends over 17 amino acids. V was shortened by 4 bases and J by 0 bases, with 21 bases between the two germline ends. The germline V gene encodes CDR1 SQVTM and CDR2 ANQGSEA. CDR3: CSVVYPPGTALNTEAFF. The DNA for the CDR3 is TGCAGCGTTGTGTACCCCCCCGGGACCGCTCTGAACACTGAAGCTTTCTTT.

The chain uses TRBV19 and TRBJ2-2, with 12 positions matching TRBD2. The length of the CDR3 is 15 residues. After removal of 6 bases from V and 5 bases from J, the junction contained 4 bases not matched to a gene. CDR1 LNHDA and CDR2 SQIVND come from the germline V gene (reference sequence). In nucleotides, the CDR3 is TGTGCCAGTAGGACTAGCGGGGGAATAACCGGGGAGCTGTTTTTT. This gives the protein CASRTSGGITGELFF.

This clonotype was seen many times. The rearrangement joins TRBV20-1 to TRBJ2-3; TRBD2 agrees at 9 bases. The CDR3 covers 14 residues. Losses at the gene ends were 6 bases for V and 6 bases for J; bases not matched to a gene: 10. From germline, CDR1 is DFQATT and CDR2 SNEGSKA (reference sequence). CDR3 protein: CSALSGRGVDTQYF. The DNA of the CDR3 is TGCAGTGCCCTTAGCGGGAGAGGGGTGGATACGCAGTATTTT.

The table lists this clonotype with many counts. CDR3 residues: CASSDRRGPPYEQYF. The DNA for the CDR3 is TGTGCCAGCAGCGACCGCAGGGGACCCCCCTACGAGCAGTACTTC. The V and J genes are TRBV7-8 and TRBJ2-7, with D tentatively TRBD1 (6 bases). Trimming left V 5 bases short and J 2 bases short, with 16 bases between. The germline gives CDR1 SGHVS, CDR2 FQNEAQ. This CDR3 has 15 residues. The full variable domain, with the rest looked up from reference TRBV7-8 and TRBJ2-7, is GAGVSQSPRYKVAKRGQDVALRCDPISGHVSLFWYQQALGQGPEFLTYFQNEAQLDKSGLPSDRFFAERPEGSVSTLKIQRTQQEDSAVYLCASSDRRGPPYEQYFGPGTRLTVT.

This chain links TRBV2 with TRBJ2-1; no definite D call. Germline-derived CDR1 and CDR2 are SNHLY and FYNNEI. Trimming stripped 7 bases from V and 2 bases from J, with 15 bases between. The CDR3 has 15 amino acids. The chain's CDR3 is CASKLRANPYNEQFF. As DNA, the CDR3 is TGTGCCAGCAAACTCCGGGCCAATCCCTACAATGAGCAGTTCTTC.

This clonotype was observed many times. Sequence at one end of the junction differs from germline and may be a read error. The gene calls are TRBV2 and TRBJ1-5, with TRBD1 matching over 8 bases. Germline lookup yields CDR1 SNHLY and CDR2 FYNNEI. The CDR3 extends over 14 amino acids. CDR3 sequence reads: CASSPDRGNRPQHF. CDR3 DNA sequence: TGTGCCAGCAGTCCCGACAGGGGCAATCGGCCCCAGCATTTT. The full variable domain, completed using reference TRBV2 and TRBJ1-5, is EPEVTQTPSHQVTQMGQEVILRCVPISNHLYFYWYRQILGQKVEFLVSFYNNEISEKSEIFDDQFSVERPDGSNFTLKIRSTKLEDSAMYFCASSPDRGNRPQHFGDGTRLSIL.

This clonotype came up many times. The chain is built from TRBV10-3 and TRBJ1-1; D may be TRBD1 (5 bases). Germline V gene lookup returns CDR1 ENHRY and CDR2 SYGVKD. Deletions cut 4 bases from V and 1 base from J, with 13 bases between. This CDR3 comprises 15 residues. The CDR3 nucleotides are TGTGCCATCAGTGTTGAAGGGGAATCGAACACTGAAGCTTTCTTT. Its translation: CAISVEGESNTEAFF.

There are many counts of this clonotype. This CDR3 is CSASVGLRSKGYEQYF. CDR3 sequence (DNA): TGCAGTGCCTCGGTGGGTCTCCGTTCAAAGGGCTACGAGCAGTACTTC. The chain links TRBV20-1 to TRBJ2-7; no clear D gene. This CDR3 has 16 amino acids. Trimming took 6 bases from V and 3 from J, leaving 24 bases between them. CDR1 is DFQATT and CDR2 is SNEGSKA in the germline V gene (reference sequence).

This clonotype occurred many times. The genes are TRBV10-3 and TRBJ1-2, with D maybe TRBD1 (6 bases). CDR3 size: 11 residues. Looked up from germline, CDR1 is ENHRY and CDR2 is SYGVKD. The germline V and J ends were trimmed by 6 bases and 7 bases, with 9 bases remaining between them. CDR3 residues: CAISQGSGYTF. The CDR3 nucleotides are TGTGCCATCAGCCAGGGGAGTGGCTACACCTTC.

This clonotype occurred many times. J is TRBJ2-2 and V is TRBV11-2; perhaps D is TRBD1 or TRBD2 (5 bases each). The V and J ends lost 5 bases and 3 bases respectively, with 13 bases between them. Germline loops: CDR1 SGHAT, CDR2 FQNNGV. The CDR3 is 15 amino acids. The CDR3 DNA reads TGTGCCAGCAGCCCTCGAGGGGCGGACACCGGGGAGCTGTTTTTT. Translated, it gives CASSPRGADTGELFF. Using reference TRBV11-2 and TRBJ2-2 for the parts outside the CDR3, the full variable domain is EAGVAQSPRYKIIEKRQSVAFWCNPISGHATLYWYQQILGQGPKLLIQFQNNGVVDDSQLPKDRFSAERLKGVDSTLKIQPAKLEDSAVYLCASSPRGADTGELFFGEGSRLTVL.

In this sample, this clonotype turned up many times. Its ends do not fully match the called genes, so a read error is possible. The genes are TRBV4-1 and TRBJ2-7; TRBD1 is a possible D gene (6 bases). Germline V gives CDR1 MGHRA, CDR2 YSYEKL. The CDR3 covers 14 residues. As DNA, the CDR3 is TGTGCCAGCAGCCAAGACAGGTCCTCCTACGAGCAGTACTTC. It specifies CASSQDRSSYEQYF.